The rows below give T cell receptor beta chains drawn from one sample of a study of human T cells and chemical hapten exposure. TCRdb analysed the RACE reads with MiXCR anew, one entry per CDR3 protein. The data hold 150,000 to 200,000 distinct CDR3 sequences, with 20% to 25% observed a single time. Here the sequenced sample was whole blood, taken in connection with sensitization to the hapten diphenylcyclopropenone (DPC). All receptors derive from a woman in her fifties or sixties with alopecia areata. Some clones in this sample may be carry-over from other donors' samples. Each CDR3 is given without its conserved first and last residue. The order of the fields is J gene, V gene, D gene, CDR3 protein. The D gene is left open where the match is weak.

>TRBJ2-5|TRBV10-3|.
AISRTRETQY
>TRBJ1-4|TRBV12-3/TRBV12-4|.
ASSLSGGANEKLF
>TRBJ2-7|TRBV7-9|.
ASSKTDGVEQY
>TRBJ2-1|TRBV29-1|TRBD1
SVGQGAYNEQF
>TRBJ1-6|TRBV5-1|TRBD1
ASSLDGTGDSPLH
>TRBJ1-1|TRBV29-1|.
SCREGRTEAF
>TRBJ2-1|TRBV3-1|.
ASSQGAMGAGYNEQF
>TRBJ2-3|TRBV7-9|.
ASSQGRSTDTQY
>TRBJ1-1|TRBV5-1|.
ASSLYPIRGTTEAF
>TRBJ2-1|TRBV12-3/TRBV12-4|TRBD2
ASSLPPGVAGGGSYNEQF
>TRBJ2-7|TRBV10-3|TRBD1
AISESGTGGRLEQY
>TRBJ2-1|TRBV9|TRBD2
ASSVAGGNNEQF
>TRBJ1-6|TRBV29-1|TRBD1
SVRGDRENSPLH
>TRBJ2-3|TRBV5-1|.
ASSLVDRLIDTQY
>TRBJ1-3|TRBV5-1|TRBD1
ASSLEGTALSGNTIY
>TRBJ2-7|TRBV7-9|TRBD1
ASSFGTGLYEQY
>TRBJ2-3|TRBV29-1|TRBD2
SVDGLAGNTDTQY
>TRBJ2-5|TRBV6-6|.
ASNYERLGTQY
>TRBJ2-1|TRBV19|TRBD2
ASRPSGREKGNEQF
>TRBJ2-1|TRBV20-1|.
SARGYNEQF
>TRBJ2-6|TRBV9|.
ASSPPAILSTGANVLT
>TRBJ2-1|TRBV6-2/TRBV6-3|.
ASRSSGGAYNEQF
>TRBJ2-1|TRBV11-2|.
ASTPGGSRNEQF
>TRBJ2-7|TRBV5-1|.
ASSLDGSSNEQY
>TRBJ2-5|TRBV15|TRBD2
ATSGSGRAVETQY
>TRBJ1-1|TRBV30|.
AWRKFTGLGTEAF
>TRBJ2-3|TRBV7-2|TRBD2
ASSLGPAGGTDTQY
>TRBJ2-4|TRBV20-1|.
SAISWEGAKNIQY
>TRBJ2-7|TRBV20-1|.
SAQGTYEQY
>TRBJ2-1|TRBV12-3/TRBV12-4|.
ASSFVDEQF
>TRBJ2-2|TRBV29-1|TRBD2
STVQDGRGTGELF
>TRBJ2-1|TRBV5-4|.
ASSYIETEQF
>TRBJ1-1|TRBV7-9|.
ASSPPQTEAF
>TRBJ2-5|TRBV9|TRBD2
ASSVGPSGIVQETQY
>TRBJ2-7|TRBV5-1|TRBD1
ASSRGQSVTYEQY
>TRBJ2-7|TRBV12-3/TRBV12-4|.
ASSSAGTLAYEQY
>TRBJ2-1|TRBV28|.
ASSLYGGRDNEQF
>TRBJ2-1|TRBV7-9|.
ASSRSSGPYNEQF
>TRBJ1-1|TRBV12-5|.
ASGLEWSEAF
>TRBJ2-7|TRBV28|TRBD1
ASSPGTEIYEQY
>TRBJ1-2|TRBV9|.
ASRTGSYGYT
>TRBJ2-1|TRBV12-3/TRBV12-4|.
ASSLGFYNEQF
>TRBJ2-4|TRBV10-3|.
AISESKQGKNIQY
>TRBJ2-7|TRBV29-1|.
SVVRGPYEQY
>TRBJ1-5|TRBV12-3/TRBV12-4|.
ASSLGQPQH
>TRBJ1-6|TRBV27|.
ASSLSGHNNSPLH
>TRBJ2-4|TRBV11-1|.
ASSSGVGNIQY
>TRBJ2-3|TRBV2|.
ATNRGRTDTQY
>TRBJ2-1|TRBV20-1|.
SARDGGTDYNEQF
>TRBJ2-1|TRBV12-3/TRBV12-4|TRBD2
ASSVAGVRNNEQF
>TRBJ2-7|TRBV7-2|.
ASSLDSGLSSYEQY
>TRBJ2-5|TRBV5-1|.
ASSLMPAQETQY
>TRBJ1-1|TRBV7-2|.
ASSFTVNTEAF
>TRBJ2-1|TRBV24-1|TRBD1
ATRDRGSYNEQF
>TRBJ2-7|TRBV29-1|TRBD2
SVDAWTSGIYEQY
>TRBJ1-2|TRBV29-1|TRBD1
SVERDRGIGYT
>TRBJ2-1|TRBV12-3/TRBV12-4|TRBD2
ASSSPGTSSYNEQF
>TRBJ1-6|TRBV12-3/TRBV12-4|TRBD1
ASSRQGPNSPLH
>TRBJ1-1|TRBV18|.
ASSLGQHEAF
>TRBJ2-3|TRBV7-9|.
AGGAPGTDTQY